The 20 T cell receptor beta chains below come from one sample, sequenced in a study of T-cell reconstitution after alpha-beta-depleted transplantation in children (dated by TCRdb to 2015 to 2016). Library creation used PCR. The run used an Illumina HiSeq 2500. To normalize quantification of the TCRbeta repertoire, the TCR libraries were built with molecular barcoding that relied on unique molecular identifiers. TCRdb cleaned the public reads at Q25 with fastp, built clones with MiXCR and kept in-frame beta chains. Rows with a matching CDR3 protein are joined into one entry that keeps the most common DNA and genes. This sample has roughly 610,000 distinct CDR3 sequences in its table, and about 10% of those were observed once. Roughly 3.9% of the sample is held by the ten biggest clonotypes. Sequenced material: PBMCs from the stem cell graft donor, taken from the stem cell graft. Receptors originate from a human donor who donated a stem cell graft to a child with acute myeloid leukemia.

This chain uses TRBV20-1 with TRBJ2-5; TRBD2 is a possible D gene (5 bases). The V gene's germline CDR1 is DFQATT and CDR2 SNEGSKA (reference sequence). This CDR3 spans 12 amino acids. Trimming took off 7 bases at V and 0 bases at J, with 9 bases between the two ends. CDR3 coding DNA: TGCAGTGGGCGGGCCTACCAAGAGACCCAGTACTTC. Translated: CSGRAYQETQYF.

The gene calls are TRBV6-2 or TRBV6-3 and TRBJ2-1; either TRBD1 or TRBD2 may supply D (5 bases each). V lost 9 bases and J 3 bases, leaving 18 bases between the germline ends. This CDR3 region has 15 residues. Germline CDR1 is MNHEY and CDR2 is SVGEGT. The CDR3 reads CARRTSGDGYNEQFF. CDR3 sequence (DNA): TGTGCCAGGAGGACTTCCGGGGACGGCTACAATGAGCAGTTCTTC.

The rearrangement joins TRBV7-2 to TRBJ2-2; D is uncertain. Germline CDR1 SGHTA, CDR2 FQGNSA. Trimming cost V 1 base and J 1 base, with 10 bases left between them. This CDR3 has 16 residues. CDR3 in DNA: TGTGCCAGCAGCTTAGTAGGGCTTAAGAACACCGGGGAGCTGTTTTTT. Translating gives CASSLVGLKNTGELFF.

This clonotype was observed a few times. CDR3 region: CASSAPQQGYTEAFF. The DNA for the CDR3 is TGTGCCAGCAGCGCCCCCCAACAGGGATACACTGAAGCTTTCTTT. This sequence joins TRBV6-2 or TRBV6-3 and TRBJ1-1; maybe TRBD1 (6 bases). The CDR3 runs to 15 residues. The V gene lost 6 bases and the J gene lost 3 bases, with 17 bases spanning the gap. Germline-derived CDR1 and CDR2 are MNHEY and SVGEGT.

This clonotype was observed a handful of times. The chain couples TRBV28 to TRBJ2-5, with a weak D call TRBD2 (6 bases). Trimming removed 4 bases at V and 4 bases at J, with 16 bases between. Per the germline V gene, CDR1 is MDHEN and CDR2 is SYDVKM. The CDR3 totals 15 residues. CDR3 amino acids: CASSSAGRGGETQYF. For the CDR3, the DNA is TGTGCCAGCAGTTCAGCCGGGAGAGGAGGAGAGACCCAGTACTTC. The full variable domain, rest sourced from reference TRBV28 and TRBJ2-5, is DVKVTQSSRYLVKRTGEKVFLECVQDMDHENMFWYRQDPGLGLRLIYFSYDVKMKEKGDIPEGYSVSREKKERFSLILESASTNQTSMYLCASSSAGRGGETQYFGPGTRLLVL.

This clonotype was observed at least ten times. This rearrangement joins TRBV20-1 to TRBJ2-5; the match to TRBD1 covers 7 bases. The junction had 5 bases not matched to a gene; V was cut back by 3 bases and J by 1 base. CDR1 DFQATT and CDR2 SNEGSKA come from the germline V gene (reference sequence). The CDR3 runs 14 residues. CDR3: CSASGGQSQETQYF. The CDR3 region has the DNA TGCAGTGCTAGTGGGGGACAGTCCCAAGAGACCCAGTACTTC.

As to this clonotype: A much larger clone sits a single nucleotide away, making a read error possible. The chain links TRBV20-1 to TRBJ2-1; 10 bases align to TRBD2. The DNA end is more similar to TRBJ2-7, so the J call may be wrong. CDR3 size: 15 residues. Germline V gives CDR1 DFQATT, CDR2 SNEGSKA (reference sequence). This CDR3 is CSAPTSGITYNEQYF. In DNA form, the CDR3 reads TGCAGTGCCCCTACTAGCGGGATCACCTACAATGAGCAGTACTTC.

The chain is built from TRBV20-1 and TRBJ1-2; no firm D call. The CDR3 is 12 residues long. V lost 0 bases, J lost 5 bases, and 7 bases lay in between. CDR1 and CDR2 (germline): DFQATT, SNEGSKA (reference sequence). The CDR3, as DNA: TGCAGTGCTAGAGACGGTCCATATGGCTACACCTTC. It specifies CSARDGPYGYTF.

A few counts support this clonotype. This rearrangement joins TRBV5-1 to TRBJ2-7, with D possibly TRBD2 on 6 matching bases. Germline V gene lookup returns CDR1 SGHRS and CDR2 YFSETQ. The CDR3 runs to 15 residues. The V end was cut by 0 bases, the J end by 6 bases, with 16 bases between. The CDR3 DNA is TGCGCCAGCAGCTTGGCGGGAGAAGGCCCATTCGAGCAGTACTTC. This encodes CASSLAGEGPFEQYF.

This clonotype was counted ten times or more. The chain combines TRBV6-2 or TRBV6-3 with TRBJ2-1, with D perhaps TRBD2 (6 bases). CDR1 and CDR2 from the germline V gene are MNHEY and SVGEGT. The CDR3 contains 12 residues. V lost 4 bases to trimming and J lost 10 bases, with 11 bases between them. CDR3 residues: CASSSPAGEQFF. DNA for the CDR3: TGTGCCAGCAGTTCTCCTGCGGGGGAGCAGTTCTTC.

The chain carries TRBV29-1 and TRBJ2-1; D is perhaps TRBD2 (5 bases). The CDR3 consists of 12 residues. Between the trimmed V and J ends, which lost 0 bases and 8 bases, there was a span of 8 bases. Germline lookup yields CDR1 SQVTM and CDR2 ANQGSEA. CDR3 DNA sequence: TGCAGCGTTGAAGACCTCGGGGATGAGCAGTTCTTC. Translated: CSVEDLGDEQFF.

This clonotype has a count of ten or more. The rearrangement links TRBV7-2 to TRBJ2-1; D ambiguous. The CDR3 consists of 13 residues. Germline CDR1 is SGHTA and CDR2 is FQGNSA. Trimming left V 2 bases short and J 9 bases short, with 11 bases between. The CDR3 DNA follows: TGTGCCAGCAGCTTATTGCAGATCGGTGAGCAGTTCTTC. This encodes CASSLLQIGEQFF.

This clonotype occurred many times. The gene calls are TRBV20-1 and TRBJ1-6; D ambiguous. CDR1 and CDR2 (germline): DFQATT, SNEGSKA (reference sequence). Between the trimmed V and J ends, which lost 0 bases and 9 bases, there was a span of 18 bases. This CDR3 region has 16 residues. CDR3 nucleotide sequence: TGCAGTGCTAGAGATGTGGAGTCTGCCCCTGGTTCACCCCTCCACTTT. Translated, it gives CSARDVESAPGSPLHF.

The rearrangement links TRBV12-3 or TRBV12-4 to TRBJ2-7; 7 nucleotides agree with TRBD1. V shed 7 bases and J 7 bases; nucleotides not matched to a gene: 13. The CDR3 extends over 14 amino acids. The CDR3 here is CASTQQGSLVEQYF. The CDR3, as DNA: TGTGCCAGCACCCAACAGGGGTCTCTCGTGGAGCAGTACTTC.

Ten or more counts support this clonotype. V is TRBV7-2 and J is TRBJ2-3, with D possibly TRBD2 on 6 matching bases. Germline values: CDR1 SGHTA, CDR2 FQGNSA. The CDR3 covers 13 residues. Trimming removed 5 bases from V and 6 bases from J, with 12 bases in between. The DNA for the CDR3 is TGTGCCAGCAGCCGGGGGAGTTGGGATACGCAGTATTTT. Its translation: CASSRGSWDTQYF.

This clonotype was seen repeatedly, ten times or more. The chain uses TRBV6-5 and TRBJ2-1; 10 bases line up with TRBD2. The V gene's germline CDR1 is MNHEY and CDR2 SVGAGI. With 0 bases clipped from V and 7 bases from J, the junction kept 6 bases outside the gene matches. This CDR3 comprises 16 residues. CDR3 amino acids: CASSYSGSGGVNEQFF. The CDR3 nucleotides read TGTGCCAGCAGTTACTCGGGCAGCGGGGGGGTGAATGAGCAGTTCTTC.

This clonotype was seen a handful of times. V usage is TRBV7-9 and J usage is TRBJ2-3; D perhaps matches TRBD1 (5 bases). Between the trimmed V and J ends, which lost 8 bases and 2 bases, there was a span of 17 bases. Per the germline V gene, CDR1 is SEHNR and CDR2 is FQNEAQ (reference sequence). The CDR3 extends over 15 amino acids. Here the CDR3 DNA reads TGTGCCAGCGCGGAGACAGTTGGGCCCACAGATACGCAGTATTTT. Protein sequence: CASAETVGPTDTQYF.

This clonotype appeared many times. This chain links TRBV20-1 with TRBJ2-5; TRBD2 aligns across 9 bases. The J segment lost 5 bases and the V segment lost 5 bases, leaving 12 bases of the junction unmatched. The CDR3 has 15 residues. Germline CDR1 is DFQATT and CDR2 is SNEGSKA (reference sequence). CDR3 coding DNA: TGCAGTGCTCCTCCGGGCGGGAGGGCGGAGGAGACCCAGTACTTC. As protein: CSAPPGGRAEETQYF.

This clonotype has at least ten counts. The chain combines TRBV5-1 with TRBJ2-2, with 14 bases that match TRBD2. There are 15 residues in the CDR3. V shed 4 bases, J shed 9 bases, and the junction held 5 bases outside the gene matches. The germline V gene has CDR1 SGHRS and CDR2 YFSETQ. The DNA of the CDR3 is TGCGCCAGCAGCCCGGGACTAGCGGGAGCCAGGGAGCTGTTTTTT. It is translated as CASSPGLAGARELFF.

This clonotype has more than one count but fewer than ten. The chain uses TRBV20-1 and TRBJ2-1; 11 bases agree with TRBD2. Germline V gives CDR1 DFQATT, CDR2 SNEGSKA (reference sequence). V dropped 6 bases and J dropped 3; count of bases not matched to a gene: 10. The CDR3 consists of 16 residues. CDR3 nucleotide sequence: TGCAGTGCCGAAGGGCCCGGGACTAGCGGCTACAATGAGCAGTTCTTC. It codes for CSAEGPGTSGYNEQFF.